The clone carrying this T cell receptor (beta chain) showed up just a few times. Antigen unknown. These data come from a study of T-cell memory formation after mild COVID-19. Overall study findings and caveats: CM and EM subsets held most contracting CD4+ clones; EMRA held CD8+ ones.

TCRdb reprocessed the 5' RACE reads with MiXCR, giving one entry per CDR3 protein. The table lists 150,000 to 200,000 distinct CDR3 sequences, under 20% of them singletons. CDR1 is SGHTA, CDR2 FQGTGA, per germline. The CDR3 is 16 residues long. V was cut by 6 bases and J by 2 bases, with 16 bases left in between. This TCR came from an adult woman who had mild COVID-19 (a few samples of this study predate the infection). Cell type and time point are not known. The sequenced sample consisted of PBMCs or a T cell subset sorted from them (not recorded which). The chain carries TRBV7-3 and TRBJ2-2, with a possible D match to TRBD2 (6 bases). The CDR3 sequence is CASRGGGTLNTGELFF. The CDR3 DNA is TGTGCCAGCAGGGGCGGCGGGACTCTAAACACCGGGGAGCTGTTTTTT. Full variable domain (remainder filled in from reference TRBV7-3 and TRBJ2-2): GAGVSQTPSNKVTEKGKYVELRCDPISGHTALYWYRQSLGQGPEFLIYFQGTGAADDSGLPNDRFFAVRPEGSVSTLKIQRTERGDSAVYLCASRGGGTLNTGELFFGEGSRLTVL.